This T cell receptor beta chain was sequenced in a study of blood T cell repertoires in COVID-19. The protocol was immunoSEQ multiplex PCR, while the TCRdb copy is restricted to in-frame clones and leaves out a portion. The sample includes 300,000 to 350,000 clones, 89% of them seen just once. The TCR originated in a woman aged 30 to 39 who had recovered from COVID-19. Sequenced: PBMCs or T cells enriched from blood (not recorded which).

The CDR3, as DNA: TGTGCCAGCAGCCCAGGACAGGGAAACACCATATATTTT. It encodes CASSPGQGNTIYF. The chain carries TRBV7-9 and TRBJ1-3, with a weak D call TRBD1 (6 bases). V was pared by 5 bases and J by 4 bases, with 9 bases between. The CDR3 runs to 13 residues. CDR1 is SEHNR, CDR2 FQNEAQ, per germline (reference sequence).